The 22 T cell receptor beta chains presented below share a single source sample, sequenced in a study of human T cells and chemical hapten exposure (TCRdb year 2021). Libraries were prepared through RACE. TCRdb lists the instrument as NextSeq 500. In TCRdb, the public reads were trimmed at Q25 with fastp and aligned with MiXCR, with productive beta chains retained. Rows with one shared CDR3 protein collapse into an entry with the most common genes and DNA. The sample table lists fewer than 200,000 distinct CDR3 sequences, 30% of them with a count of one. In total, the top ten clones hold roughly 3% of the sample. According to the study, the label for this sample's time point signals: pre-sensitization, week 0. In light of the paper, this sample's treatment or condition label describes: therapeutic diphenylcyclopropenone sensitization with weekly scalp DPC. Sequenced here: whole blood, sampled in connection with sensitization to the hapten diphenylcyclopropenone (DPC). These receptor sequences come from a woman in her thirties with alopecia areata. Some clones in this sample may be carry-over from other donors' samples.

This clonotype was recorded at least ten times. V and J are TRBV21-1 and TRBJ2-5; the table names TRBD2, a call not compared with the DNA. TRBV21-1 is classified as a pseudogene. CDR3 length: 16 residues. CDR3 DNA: TGTGCCAGCAGCGCCCGTCCAAGGGAGGACCAAGAGACCCAGTACTTC. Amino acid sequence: CASSARPREDQETQYF.

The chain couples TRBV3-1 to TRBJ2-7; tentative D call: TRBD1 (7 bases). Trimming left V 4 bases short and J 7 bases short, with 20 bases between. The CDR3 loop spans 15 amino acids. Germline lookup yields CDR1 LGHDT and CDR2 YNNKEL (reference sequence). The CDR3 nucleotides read TGTGCCAGCAGCCTATTACAGGGGAGCGGAGGGGAGCAGTACTTC. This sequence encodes CASSLLQGSGGEQYF.

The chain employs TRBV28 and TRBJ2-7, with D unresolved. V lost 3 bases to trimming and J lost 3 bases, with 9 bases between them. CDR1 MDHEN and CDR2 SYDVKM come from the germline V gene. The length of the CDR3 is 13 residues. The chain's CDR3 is CASSFSGGYEQYF. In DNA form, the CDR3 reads TGTGCCAGCAGTTTTTCCGGCGGCTACGAGCAGTACTTC. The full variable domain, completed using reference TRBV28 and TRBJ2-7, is DVKVTQSSRYLVKRTGEKVFLECVQDMDHENMFWYRQDPGLGLRLIYFSYDVKMKEKGDIPEGYSVSREKKERFSLILESASTNQTSMYLCASSFSGGYEQYFGPGTRLTVT.

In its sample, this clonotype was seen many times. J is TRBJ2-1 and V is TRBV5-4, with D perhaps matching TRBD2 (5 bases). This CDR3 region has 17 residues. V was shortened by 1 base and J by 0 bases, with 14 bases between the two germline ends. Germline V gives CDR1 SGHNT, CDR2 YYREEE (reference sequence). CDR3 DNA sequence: TGTGCCAGCAGCTTGTTGAGCCTAGCAGGCTCCTACAATGAGCAGTTCTTC. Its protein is CASSLLSLAGSYNEQFF.

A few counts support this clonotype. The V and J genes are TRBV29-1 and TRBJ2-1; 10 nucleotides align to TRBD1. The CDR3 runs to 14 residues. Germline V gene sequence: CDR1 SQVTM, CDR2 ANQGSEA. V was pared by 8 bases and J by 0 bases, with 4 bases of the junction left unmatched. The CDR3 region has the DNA TGCAGCTCCAGGGACAGGGGCTCCTACAATGAGCAGTTCTTC. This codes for CSSRDRGSYNEQFF.

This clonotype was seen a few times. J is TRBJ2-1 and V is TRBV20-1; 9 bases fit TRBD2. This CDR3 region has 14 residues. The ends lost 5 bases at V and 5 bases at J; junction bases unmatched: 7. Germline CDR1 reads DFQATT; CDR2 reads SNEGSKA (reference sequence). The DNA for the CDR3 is TGCAGTGCTTTGCGCGGGGGGGCCGACAATGAGCAGTTCTTC. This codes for CSALRGGADNEQFF.

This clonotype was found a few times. The CDR3 here is CASSLSGTGRAKNIQYF. The CDR3 DNA reads TGTGCCAGCAGTTTATCTGGGACAGGGAGGGCCAAAAACATTCAGTACTTC. This chain connects TRBV28 to TRBJ2-4; 9 nucleotides agree with TRBD1. Trimming cost V 1 base and J 1 base; bases outside gene matches: 5. The CDR3 is 17 amino acids. Germline CDR1 and CDR2: MDHEN and SYDVKM.

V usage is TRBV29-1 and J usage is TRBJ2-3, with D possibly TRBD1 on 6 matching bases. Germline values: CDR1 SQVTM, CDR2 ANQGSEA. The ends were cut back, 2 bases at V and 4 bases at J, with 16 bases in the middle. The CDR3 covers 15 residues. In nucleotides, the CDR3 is TGCAGCGTTGAATCTCTGGGGCACAGGGCAGATACGCAGTATTTT. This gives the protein CSVESLGHRADTQYF.

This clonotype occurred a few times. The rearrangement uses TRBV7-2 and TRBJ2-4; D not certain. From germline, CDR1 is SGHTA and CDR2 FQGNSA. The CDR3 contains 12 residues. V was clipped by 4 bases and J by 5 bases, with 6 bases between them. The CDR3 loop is CASSYDQNIQYF. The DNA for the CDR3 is TGTGCCAGCAGCTACGACCAAAACATTCAGTACTTC.

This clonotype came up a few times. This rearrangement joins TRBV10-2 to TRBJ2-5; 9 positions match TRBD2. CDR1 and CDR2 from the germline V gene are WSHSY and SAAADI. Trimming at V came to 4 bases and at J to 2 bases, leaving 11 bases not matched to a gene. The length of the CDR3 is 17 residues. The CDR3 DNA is TGCGCCAGCAGTGGGACTTATAGCGGGAGAGGTCAAGAGACCCAGTACTTC. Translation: CASSGTYSGRGQETQYF.

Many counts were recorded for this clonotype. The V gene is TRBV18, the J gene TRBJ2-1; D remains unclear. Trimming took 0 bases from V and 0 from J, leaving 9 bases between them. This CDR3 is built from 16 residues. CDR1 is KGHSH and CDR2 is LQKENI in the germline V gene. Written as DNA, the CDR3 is TGTGCCAGCTCACCACCGGCAGGATCCTCCTACAATGAGCAGTTCTTC. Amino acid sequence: CASSPPAGSSYNEQFF.

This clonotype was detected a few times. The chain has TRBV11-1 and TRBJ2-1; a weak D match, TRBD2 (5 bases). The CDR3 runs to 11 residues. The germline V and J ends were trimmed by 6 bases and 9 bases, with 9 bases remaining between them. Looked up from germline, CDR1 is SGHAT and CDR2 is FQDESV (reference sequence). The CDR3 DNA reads TGTGCCAGCAGTACGGGGAGTGAGCAGTTCTTC. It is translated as CASSTGSEQFF.

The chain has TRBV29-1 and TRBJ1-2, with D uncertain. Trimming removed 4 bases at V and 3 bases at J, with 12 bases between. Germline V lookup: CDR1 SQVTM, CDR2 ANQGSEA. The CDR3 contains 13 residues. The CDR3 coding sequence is TGCAGCGTTGGGGTGTTGGGAGACTATGGCTACACCTTC. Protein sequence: CSVGVLGDYGYTF.

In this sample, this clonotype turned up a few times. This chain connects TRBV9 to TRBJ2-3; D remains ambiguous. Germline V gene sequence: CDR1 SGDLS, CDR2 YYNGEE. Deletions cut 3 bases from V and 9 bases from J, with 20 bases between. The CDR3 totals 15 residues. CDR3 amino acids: CASSASSLPIATQYF. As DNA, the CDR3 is TGTGCCAGCAGCGCAAGCAGCCTTCCCATTGCCACGCAGTATTTT.

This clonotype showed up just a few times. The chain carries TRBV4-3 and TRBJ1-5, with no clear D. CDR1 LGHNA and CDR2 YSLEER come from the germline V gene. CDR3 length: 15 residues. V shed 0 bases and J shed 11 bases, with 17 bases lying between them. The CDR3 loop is CASSQDTGRSSAQHF. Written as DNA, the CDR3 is TGCGCCAGCAGCCAAGATACGGGCAGGTCGTCCGCCCAGCATTTT.

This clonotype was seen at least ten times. The CDR3 region is CATDTSSEQYF. The CDR3 coding sequence is TGTGCCACCGACACTAGCTCCGAGCAGTACTTC. The V and J genes are TRBV28 and TRBJ2-7; TRBD2 is a possible D gene (6 bases). The CDR3 runs to 11 residues. The germline V gene encodes CDR1 MDHEN and CDR2 SYDVKM. The V gene lost 10 bases and the J gene lost 6 bases, with 13 bases spanning the gap.

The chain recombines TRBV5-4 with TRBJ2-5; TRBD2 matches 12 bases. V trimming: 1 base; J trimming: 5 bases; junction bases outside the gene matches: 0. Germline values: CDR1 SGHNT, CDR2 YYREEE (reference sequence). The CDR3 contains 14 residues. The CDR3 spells CASSLLAGGETQYF. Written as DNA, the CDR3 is TGTGCCAGCAGCTTGCTAGCGGGGGGGGAGACCCAGTACTTC.

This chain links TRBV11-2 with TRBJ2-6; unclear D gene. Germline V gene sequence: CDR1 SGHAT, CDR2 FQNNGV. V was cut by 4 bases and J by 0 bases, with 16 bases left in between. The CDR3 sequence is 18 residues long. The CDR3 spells CASSSRLRRSSGANVLTF. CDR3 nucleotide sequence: TGTGCCAGCAGCTCCCGGTTACGACGCAGCTCTGGGGCCAACGTCCTGACTTTC.

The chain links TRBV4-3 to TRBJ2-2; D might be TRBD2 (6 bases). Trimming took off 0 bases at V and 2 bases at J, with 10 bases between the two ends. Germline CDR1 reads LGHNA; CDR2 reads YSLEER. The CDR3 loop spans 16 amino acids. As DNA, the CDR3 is TGCGCCAGCAGCCAAGAGCGGGGCGCCAACACCGGGGAGCTGTTTTTT. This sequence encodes CASSQERGANTGELFF.

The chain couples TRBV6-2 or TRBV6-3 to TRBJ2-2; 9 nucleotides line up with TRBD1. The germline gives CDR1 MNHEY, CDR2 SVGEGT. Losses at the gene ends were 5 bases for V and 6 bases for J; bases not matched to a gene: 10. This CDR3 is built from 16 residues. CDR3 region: CASSRQQGAIPGELFF. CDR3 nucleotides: TGTGCCAGCAGTAGACAACAGGGGGCGATCCCCGGGGAGCTGTTTTTT.

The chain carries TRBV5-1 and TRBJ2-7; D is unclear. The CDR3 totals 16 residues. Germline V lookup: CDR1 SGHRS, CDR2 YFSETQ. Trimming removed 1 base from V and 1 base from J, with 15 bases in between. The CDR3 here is CASSLSPGQGSYEQYF. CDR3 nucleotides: TGCGCCAGCAGCTTGTCTCCGGGCCAAGGGTCCTACGAGCAGTACTTC.

CDR3 bases: TGTGCCAGCAGCCAAGAGGGGTTGGGGAACACTGAAGCTTTCTTT. Translated: CASSQEGLGNTEAFF. The chain carries TRBV4-2 and TRBJ1-1; D call uncertain. CDR1 is LGHNA, CDR2 YNFKEQ, per germline. The CDR3 is made up of 15 amino acids. With 0 bases removed from V and 1 base from J, the gap between germline ends came to 9 bases.